This is a list of T cell receptor beta chains from one sample in a study of T cells in localized non-small cell lung cancer. Only in-frame clones appear in the TCRdb table, and some are missing; sequencing was by immunoSEQ multiplex PCR. Among about 24,000 clones, 75% to 95% were seen once, and the ten largest hold 6.9%. The source was peripheral blood, collected before any cancer treatment. These TCRs come from a woman aged 35-70 years with stage I lung adenocarcinoma. Each CDR3 is given with its conserved first and last residue. Fields, in order: D gene, V gene, J gene, clone size, CDR3 DNA, CDR3 protein. A D gene is named only where the DNA matches it firmly. Expanded clones are given a class, and other clones once, few, many or no size at all.

NA,TRBV5-6,TRBJ2-7,NA,TGTGCCAGCAGTCTGAGCCCGGGAAGCCACTACGAGCAGTACTTC,CASSLSPGSHYEQYF
NA,TRBV29-1,TRBJ2-1,once,TGCAGCGTTGACCCCGGCCTCAATGAGCAGTTCTTC,CSVDPGLNEQFF
TRBD2,TRBV28,TRBJ2-7,NA,TGTGCCAGCAGGACTAGCGGGGGGCCCTACGAGCAGTACTTC,CASRTSGGPYEQYF
TRBD2,TRBV6-6,TRBJ2-1,NA,TGTGCCAGCAGCCAATCTAGCGGGGGTTACAATGAGCAGTTCTTC,CASSQSSGGYNEQFF
TRBD2,TRBV28,TRBJ2-7,NA,TGTGCCAGCACGGCACCTAGCGGGGGGTCCTACGAGCAGTACTTC,CASTAPSGGSYEQYF
TRBD2,TRBV19,TRBJ2-1,once,TGTGCCAGTAGTATTGGTAGCGGGAGGCTCTCCTACAATGAGCAGTTCTTC,CASSIGSGRLSYNEQFF
NA,TRBV30,TRBJ1-4,NA,TGTGCCTCCAATGGGAGGTTAGGGGAAAAACTGTTTTTT,CASNGRLGEKLFF
NA,TRBV5-5,TRBJ1-2,NA,TGTGCCAGCAGCAAAGGTTCGGGACGCACCTATGGCTACACCTTC,CASSKGSGRTYGYTF
NA,TRBV5-4,TRBJ2-6,NA,TGTGCCAGCAGCGCGAGACGGAACTCTGGGGCCAACGTCCTGACTTTC,CASSARRNSGANVLTF
TRBD1,TRBV2,TRBJ1-5,NA,TGTGCCAGCCGGGGACAGGGGAGAGTTCAGCCCCAGCATTTT,CASRGQGRVQPQHF
NA,TRBV30,TRBJ1-2,NA,TGTGCCTCACTGACAGGCAAATACGGCTACACCTTC,CASLTGKYGYTF
NA,TRBV6-5,TRBJ1-2,NA,TGTGCCAGCAGTTACTCGAGTGGAGGGTTCGTATATGGCTACACCTTC,CASSYSSGGFVYGYTF
TRBD1,TRBV5-1,TRBJ1-4,NA,TGCGCCAGCAGCCGACAGGGTGCAACTAATGAAAAACTGTTTTTT,CASSRQGATNEKLFF
TRBD1,TRBV6-5,TRBJ1-4,NA,TGTGCCAGCAGTGGAACAGGGGTGGAAGGGGAAAAACTGTTTTTT,CASSGTGVEGEKLFF
NA,TRBV11-3,TRBJ1-2,NA,TGTGCCAGCAGCCCAAGACAGAACTATGGCTACACCTTC,CASSPRQNYGYTF
NA,TRBV18,TRBJ2-7,NA,TGTGCCAGCTCACCACTGGGCCTGGAGCTGGGGGCAAACGAGCAGTACTTC,CASSPLGLELGANEQYF
TRBD2,TRBV4-3,TRBJ2-1,NA,TGCGCCAGCAGCCAAGGAAGCGGGAGCTCCTACAATGAGCAGTTCTTC,CASSQGSGSSYNEQFF